A selection of T cell receptor beta chains follows, all from one sample in a study of cytomegalovirus exposure and HLA in healthy donors. Libraries were prepared by immunoSEQ multiplex PCR; TCRdb keeps only in-frame clonotypes and omits some of them. The repertoire holds almost 95,000 clones, roughly three fifths seen once, with about 3.9% in the top ten. The source material was PBMCs. These receptors were obtained from a man aged 30-40 years in good health and CMV-seronegative. Both conserved end residues are part of each CDR3. D genes are given only for firm matches. Only part of the rows carry a size: once, few, many, or a class if the clone is expanded.

J gene: TRBJ2-7; clone size: .; D gene: .; V gene: TRBV19; CDR3 DNA: TGTGCCAGTAGTGCCAGTGGCGGCTACGAGCAGTACTTC; CDR3 protein: CASSASGGYEQYF
J gene: TRBJ1-4; clone size: .; D gene: .; V gene: TRBV21-1; CDR3 DNA: TGTGCCAGCAGCAAAGGCGGTAGGGAGGGACAGGGTTGCGAAAAACTGTTTTTT; CDR3 protein: CASSKGGREGQGCEKLFF
J gene: TRBJ2-3; clone size: .; D gene: TRBD1; V gene: TRBV6-5; CDR3 DNA: TGTGCCAGCATCCCGGACAGGGGAGATACGCAGTATTTT; CDR3 protein: CASIPDRGDTQYF
J gene: TRBJ2-3; clone size: .; D gene: .; V gene: TRBV11-2; CDR3 DNA: TGTGCCAGCCAGACAGCGCAACACACAGATACGCAGTATTTT; CDR3 protein: CASQTAQHTDTQYF
J gene: TRBJ1-1; clone size: few; D gene: TRBD1; V gene: TRBV27; CDR3 DNA: TGTGCCAGCACACACGGGGACAGGGGAGAAAACACTGAAGCTTTCTTT; CDR3 protein: CASTHGDRGENTEAFF
J gene: TRBJ2-7; clone size: .; D gene: TRBD1; V gene: TRBV7-9; CDR3 DNA: TGTGCCAGCAGTCCGACAGGGTACGAGCAGTACTTC; CDR3 protein: CASSPTGYEQYF
J gene: TRBJ1-3; clone size: .; D gene: .; V gene: TRBV4-1; CDR3 DNA: TGCGCCAGCAGCCCAGTTTCTGGCCGGGTCTCTGGAAACACCATATATTTT; CDR3 protein: CASSPVSGRVSGNTIYF
J gene: TRBJ2-2; clone size: once; D gene: .; V gene: TRBV10-3; CDR3 DNA: TGTGCCAGTACCGGGACACCGAACACCGGGGAGCTGTTTTTT; CDR3 protein: CASTGTPNTGELFF
J gene: TRBJ2-7; clone size: once; D gene: TRBD1; V gene: TRBV18; CDR3 DNA: TGTGCCAGCTCAGGCGACAGGGCATTTATCTACGAGCAGTACTTC; CDR3 protein: CASSGDRAFIYEQYF
J gene: TRBJ2-7; clone size: .; D gene: .; V gene: TRBV7-2; CDR3 DNA: TGTGCCAGCAGCTTGCCGGGACACACTTACGAGCAGTACTTC; CDR3 protein: CASSLPGHTYEQYF
J gene: TRBJ2-6; clone size: .; D gene: .; V gene: TRBV5-1; CDR3 DNA: TGCGCCAGCAGCTTGGCGTCCGGAGCTGGGGCCAACGTCCTGACTTTC; CDR3 protein: CASSLASGAGANVLTF
J gene: TRBJ2-7; clone size: .; D gene: .; V gene: TRBV28; CDR3 DNA: TGTGCCAGCAGTTTTGGGGGGTGGGGACGGACCTCCTACGAGCAGTACTTC; CDR3 protein: CASSFGGWGRTSYEQYF
J gene: TRBJ1-2; clone size: .; D gene: TRBD1; V gene: TRBV7-9; CDR3 DNA: TGTGCCAGCAGTTTTCCGGACAGGGTAATTGGCTACACCTTC; CDR3 protein: CASSFPDRVIGYTF
J gene: TRBJ1-4; clone size: few; D gene: TRBD1; V gene: TRBV5-4; CDR3 DNA: TGTGCCAGCAGCTTACAGGGGGCGAATGAAAAACTGTTTTTT; CDR3 protein: CASSLQGANEKLFF
J gene: TRBJ2-5; clone size: .; D gene: .; V gene: TRBV5-4; CDR3 DNA: TGTGCCAGCAGCTTGCGGGATCTCCAAGAGACCCAGTACTTC; CDR3 protein: CASSLRDLQETQYF
J gene: TRBJ2-2; clone size: .; D gene: TRBD2; V gene: TRBV9; CDR3 DNA: TGTGCCAGCAGCGCCTCTAGCGGGAGGGCCAACAGGGAGCTGTTTTTT; CDR3 protein: CASSASSGRANRELFF
J gene: TRBJ2-1; clone size: .; D gene: TRBD2; V gene: TRBV7-3; CDR3 DNA: TGTGCCAGCAGCCACCTGGCGCGGGGGGTATACAATGAGCAGTTCTTC; CDR3 protein: CASSHLARGVYNEQFF
J gene: TRBJ2-7; clone size: .; D gene: TRBD2; V gene: TRBV27; CDR3 DNA: TGTGCCAGCAGTCCCACTAGCGGGGAACAGATCTACGAGCAGTACTTC; CDR3 protein: CASSPTSGEQIYEQYF
J gene: TRBJ2-3; clone size: .; D gene: .; V gene: TRBV6-1; CDR3 DNA: TGTGCCAGCAGCGCCAGACAGAACACAGATACGCAGTATTTT; CDR3 protein: CASSARQNTDTQYF
J gene: TRBJ2-6; clone size: .; D gene: .; V gene: TRBV11-2; CDR3 DNA: TGTGCCAGCAGCTTAGAGCCGGGGGTGGGGGCCAACGTCCTGACTTTC; CDR3 protein: CASSLEPGVGANVLTF
J gene: TRBJ2-1; clone size: .; D gene: .; V gene: TRBV5-6; CDR3 DNA: TGTGCCAGCAGCTTCGCAGCGTACAATGAGCAGTTCTTC; CDR3 protein: CASSFAAYNEQFF
J gene: TRBJ2-3; clone size: .; D gene: .; V gene: TRBV18; CDR3 DNA: TGTGCCAGCTCAGTTAGAGCTAGCACAGATACGCAGTATTTT; CDR3 protein: CASSVRASTDTQYF
J gene: TRBJ1-2; clone size: few; D gene: .; V gene: TRBV19; CDR3 DNA: TGTGCCACCAAGGGGTCTAACTATGGCTACACCTTC; CDR3 protein: CATKGSNYGYTF
J gene: TRBJ1-2; clone size: .; D gene: .; V gene: TRBV29-1; CDR3 DNA: TGCAGCGTTGTAGGGGGGGTAGGCTACACCTTC; CDR3 protein: CSVVGGVGYTF
J gene: TRBJ2-5; clone size: few; D gene: TRBD1; V gene: TRBV18; CDR3 DNA: TGTGCCAGCTCAACGACAGGGTGGCAACAAGAGACCCAGTACTTC; CDR3 protein: CASSTTGWQQETQYF
J gene: TRBJ2-3; clone size: once; D gene: TRBD2; V gene: TRBV10-3; CDR3 DNA: TGTGCCATCAGCCTTAGCGGGGACACAGATACGCAGTATTTT; CDR3 protein: CAISLSGDTDTQYF
J gene: TRBJ2-5; clone size: .; D gene: TRBD2; V gene: TRBV9; CDR3 DNA: TGTGCCAGCAGCGTAGGGGGTAGCGGGGGGTCCTTGGAGACCCAGTACTTC; CDR3 protein: CASSVGGSGGSLETQYF
J gene: TRBJ2-7; clone size: .; D gene: .; V gene: TRBV28; CDR3 DNA: TGTGCCAGCAGTTCTCCAGGAGAGCAGTACTTC; CDR3 protein: CASSSPGEQYF
J gene: TRBJ1-6; clone size: .; D gene: .; V gene: TRBV30; CDR3 DNA: TGTGCCTGGAGTGTACGGGCAGGGTATCCCAATTCGCCCCTCCACTTT; CDR3 protein: CAWSVRAGYPNSPLHF
J gene: TRBJ2-1; clone size: .; D gene: TRBD2; V gene: TRBV19; CDR3 DNA: TGTGCCAGTACCCTACTAGCGGGAGGGCCTGATGAGCAGTTCTTC; CDR3 protein: CASTLLAGGPDEQFF
J gene: TRBJ2-7; clone size: .; D gene: TRBD1; V gene: TRBV18; CDR3 DNA: TGTGCCAGCTCACCCCTACAGGGGGCTGTGGACGAGCAGTACTTC; CDR3 protein: CASSPLQGAVDEQYF
J gene: TRBJ2-7; clone size: .; D gene: TRBD2; V gene: TRBV12-5; CDR3 DNA: TGTGCTAGTGGCCCAGTACGGGATAGCGGGACGTACGAGCAGTACTTC; CDR3 protein: CASGPVRDSGTYEQYF
J gene: TRBJ2-3; clone size: .; D gene: .; V gene: TRBV7-9; CDR3 DNA: TGTGCCAGCAGCTTAGTGGGCAGCACAGATACGCAGTATTTT; CDR3 protein: CASSLVGSTDTQYF
J gene: TRBJ2-2; clone size: .; D gene: .; V gene: TRBV27; CDR3 DNA: TGTGCCAGCAGTTTATTCGTGAACACCGGGGAGCTGTTTTTT; CDR3 protein: CASSLFVNTGELFF
J gene: TRBJ2-7; clone size: few; D gene: TRBD2; V gene: TRBV4-2; CDR3 DNA: TGTGCCAGCAGCCCCAGCGGCCCGGGGGGCGAGCAGTACTTC; CDR3 protein: CASSPSGPGGEQYF
J gene: TRBJ2-7; clone size: .; D gene: .; V gene: TRBV7-8; CDR3 DNA: TGTGCCAGCAGCTTTGACTTCTCCTACGAGCAGTACTTC; CDR3 protein: CASSFDFSYEQYF